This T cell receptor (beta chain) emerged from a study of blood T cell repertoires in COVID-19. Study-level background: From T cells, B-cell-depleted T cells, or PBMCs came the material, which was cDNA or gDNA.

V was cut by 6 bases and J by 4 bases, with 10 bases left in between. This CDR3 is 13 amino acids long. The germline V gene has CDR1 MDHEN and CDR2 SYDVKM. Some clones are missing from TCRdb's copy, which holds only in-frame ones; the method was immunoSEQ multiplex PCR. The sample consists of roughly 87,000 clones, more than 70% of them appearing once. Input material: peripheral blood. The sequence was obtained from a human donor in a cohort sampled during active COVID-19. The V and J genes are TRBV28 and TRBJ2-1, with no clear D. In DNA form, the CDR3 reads TGTGCCAGCAGCCTCCGTAATTACAATGAGCAGTTCTTC. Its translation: CASSLRNYNEQFF.